This T cell receptor beta chain was obtained from a study of cytomegalovirus exposure and HLA in healthy donors. General study findings and limits: The sole available immune exposure information was CMV serostatus. It was reported that TCR beta sequences correctly inferred the HLA-A and HLA-B alleles for most subjects.

A note on this clone: Its antigen remains unknown.

Primers for the PCR totalled 60 Vbeta and 13 Jbeta. This table comes from immunoSEQ multiplex PCR, and its TCRdb copy is limited to in-frame clones, with some not included. The table records 90,000 to 120,000 clones, 84% of them present only once. The CDR3 runs 14 residues. V was clipped by 4 bases and J by 6 bases; unmatched bases: 5. Per germline, CDR1 LNHDA and CDR2 SQIVND (reference sequence). The chain recombines TRBV19 with TRBJ2-2; 7 bases are a match to TRBD1. Sequencing input: PBMCs. This clonotype originated in a woman aged 18 to 35 in good health and CMV-seronegative. The CDR3 DNA reads as TGTGCCAGTAGTACGAGACAGGGCCCCGGGGAGCTGTTTTTT. Its translation is CASSTRQGPGELFF.